This TCR beta chain was captured in a study of blood T cell repertoires in COVID-19. On the study more broadly: Sites in the United States, Italy and Spain provided acute and convalescent COVID-19 samples. Nucleic acid was either cDNA or gDNA, and it came from T cells, B-cell-depleted T cells, or PBMCs.

Deletions cut 1 base from V and 7 bases from J, with 5 bases between. Germline loops: CDR1 SEHNR, CDR2 FQNEAQ (reference sequence). The CDR3 sequence is 11 residues long. Original processing notes: Reference gene primer amplification gave nucleated cell count estimates. Only in-frame clones appear in the TCRdb table, and some are missing; sequencing was by immunoSEQ multiplex PCR. For V, J and clone size, that table is used; D and trimming come from the DNA. The sample records 140,000 to 150,000 clones, around 78% being singletons. The J gene is TRBJ2-7, the V gene TRBV7-9; no firm D call. The TCR sequence derives from a woman aged 55 to 70 with acute or convalescent COVID-19. Sequencing was done on a sample of peripheral blood. The CDR3 DNA is TGTGCCAGCAGCTTAGAGAGGGAGCAGTACTTC. Protein sequence: CASSLEREQYF. Based on the CDR3 plus reference TRBV7-9 and TRBJ2-7, the full variable domain is DTGVSQNPRHKITKRGQNVTFRCDPISEHNRLYWYRQTLGQGPEFLTYFQNEAQLEKSRLLSDRFSAERPKGSFSTLEIQRTEQGDSAMYLCASSLEREQYFGPGTRLTVT.